The 20 T cell receptor beta chains below come from one sample, sequenced in a study of blood T cell repertoires in COVID-19. Here immunoSEQ multiplex PCR was the method, and the copy in TCRdb shows in-frame clones only, minus some. The data contain 150,000 to 200,000 clones, around 83% of them singletons. Sequencing was carried out using PBMCs or T cells enriched from blood (not recorded which). These receptor sequences come from a man aged 35-49 years who had recovered from COVID-19.

The chain combines TRBV7-8 with TRBJ1-2, with TRBD1 as a possible D gene (6 bases). The germline V gene encodes CDR1 SGHVS and CDR2 FQNEAQ. CDR3 length: 15 residues. Between the trimmed V and J ends, which lost 5 bases and 2 bases, there was a span of 15 bases. This CDR3 reads CASSPPGGRNYGYTF. DNA of the CDR3: TGTGCCAGCAGCCCCCCGGGGGGGCGGAACTATGGCTACACCTTC.

The gene calls are TRBV5-8 and TRBJ2-1; TRBD2 agrees at 13 bases. V dropped 0 bases and J dropped 8; count of bases not matched to a gene: 5. This CDR3 has 16 residues. In germline, CDR1 is SGHTS, CDR2 YDEGEE. The CDR3 DNA is TGTGCCAGCAGCTTGGGACTAGCGGGAGGCGGGGATGAGCAGTTCTTC. This translates into CASSLGLAGGGDEQFF.

The V and J genes are TRBV6-1 and TRBJ2-1; no firm D call. Germline V gives CDR1 MNHNS, CDR2 SASEGT. This CDR3 is 16 amino acids long. V lost 2 bases and J lost 0, with 11 bases in between. This chain's CDR3 is CASSERLRSSYNEQFF. In DNA form, the CDR3 reads TGTGCCAGCAGTGAAAGACTCCGGAGCTCCTACAATGAGCAGTTCTTC.

This chain joins TRBV27 and TRBJ1-6; unclear D gene. V shed 10 bases and J shed 5 bases, with 9 bases lying between them. The germline CDR1 and CDR2 sequences are MNHEY and SMNVEV (reference sequence). The CDR3 is made up of 12 amino acids. CDR3 in amino acids: CATSRDNSPLHF. The CDR3 DNA sequence: TGTGCCACTTCGAGGGATAATTCACCCCTCCACTTT.

The chain uses TRBV24-1 and TRBJ1-2; 9 bases are shared with TRBD1. Unmatched junction bases numbered 12, after V lost 9 bases and J lost 8 bases. From germline, CDR1 is KGHDR and CDR2 SFDVKD. The CDR3 is 14 amino acids. As DNA, the CDR3 is TGTGCCACCGCCGAAGGGACAGGGCTTGGCGGCTACACCTTC. Amino acids: CATAEGTGLGGYTF.

This clone was counted once. The rearrangement joins TRBV7-8 to TRBJ2-1, with 11 bases identical to TRBD2. Germline loops: CDR1 SGHVS, CDR2 FQNEAQ. V gave up 1 base and J gave up 8 bases; unmatched junction bases: 13. The CDR3 is made up of 18 amino acids. CDR3 DNA: TGTGCCAGCAGCTTAGTTGGAATTAGCGGGAGGGCCCGGGATGAGCAGTTCTTC. This translates into CASSLVGISGRARDEQFF.

The V gene is TRBV27, the J gene TRBJ1-6; tentatively, D is TRBD1 (6 bases). Germline V gene sequence: CDR1 MNHEY, CDR2 SMNVEV (reference sequence). V dropped 5 bases and J dropped 5 bases, with 10 bases sitting between them. The CDR3 totals 14 residues. CDR3 coding DNA: TGTGCCAGCAGTCTGGGACAAGATAATTCACCCCTCCACTTT. This sequence encodes CASSLGQDNSPLHF.

This chain joins TRBV2 and TRBJ1-2, with 9 nucleotides matching TRBD1. Germline lookup yields CDR1 SNHLY and CDR2 FYNNEI. The CDR3 loop spans 18 amino acids. The junction had 15 bases not matched to a gene; V was cut back by 7 bases and J by 0 bases. CDR3 residues: CASNSLPGQGDSNYGYTF. CDR3 sequence (DNA): TGTGCCAGCAACAGCCTCCCGGGACAGGGAGATTCTAACTATGGCTACACCTTC.

The chain joins TRBV4-1 to TRBJ2-2; TRBD2 matches at 7 bases. V was clipped by 4 bases and J by 5 bases; unmatched bases: 4. Per germline, CDR1 MGHRA and CDR2 YSYEKL. The CDR3 is made up of 14 amino acids. The CDR3 DNA reads as TGCGCCAGCAGCCTACCGGGGGGAACCGGGGAGCTGTTTTTT. Translation: CASSLPGGTGELFF.

Points on this clone: The same CDR3 arises from other DNA sequences in this sample as well. The rearrangement uses TRBV11-2 and TRBJ2-3; D call uncertain. Germline V gene sequence: CDR1 SGHAT, CDR2 FQNNGV. V was pared by 7 bases and J by 2 bases, with 7 bases between. This CDR3 is 12 amino acids long. In DNA, the CDR3 is TGTGCCAGCACCCCTTCCACAGATACGCAGTATTTT. Residues: CASTPSTDTQYF.

The chain joins TRBV9 to TRBJ1-4; a possible D gene is TRBD1 (5 bases). The CDR3 length is 13 residues. The ends were cut back, 3 bases at V and 5 bases at J, with 8 bases in the middle. The V gene's germline CDR1 is SGDLS and CDR2 YYNGEE. In nucleotides, the CDR3 is TGTGCCAGCAGCGGCGGGACGAATGAAAAACTGTTTTTT. Protein sequence: CASSGGTNEKLFF.

The chain carries TRBV6-4 and TRBJ1-1, with D possibly TRBD1 on 5 matching bases. Trimming stripped 3 bases from V and 4 bases from J, with 9 bases between. This CDR3 is 13 amino acids long. CDR1 is MRHNA, CDR2 SNTAGT, per germline. CDR3 sequence (DNA): TGTGCCAGCAGTGAAGGGGTGGGCACTGAAGCTTTCTTT. It codes for CASSEGVGTEAFF.

The chain uses TRBV27 and TRBJ2-7; the D gene is possibly TRBD2 (5 bases). Germline V lookup: CDR1 MNHEY, CDR2 SMNVEV (reference sequence). The CDR3 is 13 amino acids. The germline V and J ends were trimmed by 8 bases and 4 bases, with 15 bases remaining between them. The CDR3 loop reads CASFRRARYEQYF. The DNA for the CDR3 is TGTGCCAGCTTTCGGCGGGCGAGGTACGAGCAGTACTTC.

The J gene is TRBJ1-1, the V gene TRBV10-3; TRBD1 might be the D (5 bases). With 11 bases removed from V and 4 bases from J, the gap between germline ends came to 14 bases. CDR3 size: 12 residues. CDR1 is ENHRY and CDR2 is SYGVKD in the germline V gene. CDR3 in amino acids: CAAQGDGTEAFF. The CDR3 DNA reads TGTGCCGCCCAGGGCGACGGCACTGAAGCTTTCTTT.

In its sample, this clone was seen many times. The chain carries TRBV14 and TRBJ1-2; D gene unclear. Trimming removed 0 bases at V and 8 bases at J, with 10 bases between. The CDR3 contains 13 residues. Germline CDR1 SGHDN, CDR2 FVKESK. CDR3 sequence: CASSQDLESGYTF. The CDR3 DNA follows: TGTGCCAGCAGCCAAGATCTAGAATCCGGCTACACCTTC.

The rearrangement uses TRBV5-5 and TRBJ1-2; D is unresolved. The CDR3 contains 15 residues. CDR1 is SGHKS and CDR2 is YYEKEE in the germline V gene (reference sequence). The ends were cut back, 6 bases at V and 4 bases at J, with 19 bases in the middle. The CDR3 bases are TGTGCCAGCAACCCCGAGGGCCAGACACTCTATGGCTACACCTTC. Translating gives CASNPEGQTLYGYTF. The full variable domain, rest sourced from reference TRBV5-5 and TRBJ1-2, is DAGVTQSPTHLIKTRGQQVTLRCSPISGHKSVSWYQQVLGQGPQFIFQYYEKEERGRGNFPDRFSARQFPNYSSELNVNALLLGDSALYLCASNPEGQTLYGYTFGSGTRLTVV.

V gene TRBV5-1 combines with J gene TRBJ2-3; a weak D match, TRBD2 (5 bases). The CDR3 has 13 amino acids. The germline CDR1 and CDR2 sequences are SGHRS and YFSETQ. V was clipped by 4 bases and J by 2 bases, with 8 bases between them. Here the CDR3 DNA reads TGCGCCAGCAGCCCGGGAAACACAGATACGCAGTATTTT. This sequence encodes CASSPGNTDTQYF.

The chain combines TRBV6-5 with TRBJ2-3; 9 positions match TRBD1. With V trimmed by 4 bases and J by 1 base, 3 bases remained unmatched. The CDR3 runs 15 residues. Germline assignment: CDR1 MNHEY and CDR2 SVGAGI. CDR3 sequence (DNA): TGTGCCAGCAGTTCACGGACAGGGGGCACAGATACGCAGTATTTT. Residues: CASSSRTGGTDTQYF.

This clone was counted between two and nine times. This sequence joins TRBV5-4 and TRBJ1-2; the D gene is possibly TRBD1 (6 bases). Germline V gene sequence: CDR1 SGHNT, CDR2 YYREEE (reference sequence). The CDR3 runs 12 residues. Trimming cost V 7 bases and J 8 bases, with 15 bases left between them. The CDR3 DNA follows: TGTGCCAGCGCGCCCGGCACAGGGGGCTACACCTTC. It encodes CASAPGTGGYTF.

The chain couples TRBV7-9 to TRBJ1-3, with D possibly being TRBD1 (6 bases). The CDR3 covers 14 residues. V was trimmed by 5 bases and J by 2 bases, leaving 10 bases between them. Germline assignment: CDR1 SEHNR and CDR2 FQNEAQ (reference sequence). The CDR3 reads CASSQTGTGNTIYF. In DNA, the CDR3 is TGTGCCAGCAGCCAAACAGGGACTGGAAACACCATATATTTT.